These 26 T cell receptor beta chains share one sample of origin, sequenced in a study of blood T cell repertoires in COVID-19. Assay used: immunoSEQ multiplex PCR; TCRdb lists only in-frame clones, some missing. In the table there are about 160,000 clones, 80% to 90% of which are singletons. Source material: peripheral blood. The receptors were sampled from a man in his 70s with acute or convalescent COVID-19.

CDR3 amino acids: CASRVARGNTEAFF. For the CDR3, the DNA is TGTGCCAGCAGGGTCGCCAGGGGGAACACTGAAGCTTTCTTT. The V and J genes are TRBV5-5 and TRBJ1-1; D perhaps matches TRBD1 (6 bases). Germline values: CDR1 SGHKS, CDR2 YYEKEE (reference sequence). The CDR3 covers 14 residues. The V end lost 5 bases, the J end lost 1 base, and 12 bases lay between the germline ends.

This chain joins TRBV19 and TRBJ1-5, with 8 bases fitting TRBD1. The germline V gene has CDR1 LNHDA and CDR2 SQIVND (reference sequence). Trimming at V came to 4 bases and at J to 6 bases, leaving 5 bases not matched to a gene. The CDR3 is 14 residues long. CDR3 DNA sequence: TGTGCCAGTAGTACCTCAGGGGGCTCTCAGCCCCAGCATTTT. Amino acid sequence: CASSTSGGSQPQHF.

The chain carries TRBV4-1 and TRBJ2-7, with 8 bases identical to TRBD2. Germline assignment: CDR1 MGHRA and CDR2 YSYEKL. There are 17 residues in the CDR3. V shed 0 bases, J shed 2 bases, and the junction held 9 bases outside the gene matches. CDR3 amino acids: CASSQDWALAGTYEQYF. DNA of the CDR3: TGCGCCAGCAGCCAAGATTGGGCATTAGCGGGGACCTACGAGCAGTACTTC.

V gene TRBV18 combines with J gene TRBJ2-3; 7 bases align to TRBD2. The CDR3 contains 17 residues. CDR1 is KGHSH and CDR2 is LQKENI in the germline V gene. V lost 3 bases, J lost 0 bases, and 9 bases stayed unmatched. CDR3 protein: CASSPFKRGISTDTQYF. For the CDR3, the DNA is TGTGCCAGCTCACCCTTCAAGCGGGGCATTAGCACAGATACGCAGTATTTT. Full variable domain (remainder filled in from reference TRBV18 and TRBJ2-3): NAGVMQNPRHLVRRRGQEARLRCSPMKGHSHVYWYRQLPEEGLKFMVYLQKENIIDESGMPKERFSAEFPKEGPSILRIQQVVRGDSAAYFCASSPFKRGISTDTQYFGPGTRLTVL.

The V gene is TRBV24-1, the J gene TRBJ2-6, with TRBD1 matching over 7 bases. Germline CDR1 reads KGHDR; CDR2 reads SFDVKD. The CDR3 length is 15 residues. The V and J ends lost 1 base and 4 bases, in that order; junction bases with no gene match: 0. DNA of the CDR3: TGTGCCACCAGTGATTTCAGGGGGGGGGCCAACGTCCTGACTTTC. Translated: CATSDFRGGANVLTF.

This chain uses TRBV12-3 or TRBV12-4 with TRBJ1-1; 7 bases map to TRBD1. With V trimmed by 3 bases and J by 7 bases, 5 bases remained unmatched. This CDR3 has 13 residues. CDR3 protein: CASSLATGREAFF. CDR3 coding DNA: TGTGCCAGCAGTTTGGCGACAGGGCGTGAAGCTTTCTTT.

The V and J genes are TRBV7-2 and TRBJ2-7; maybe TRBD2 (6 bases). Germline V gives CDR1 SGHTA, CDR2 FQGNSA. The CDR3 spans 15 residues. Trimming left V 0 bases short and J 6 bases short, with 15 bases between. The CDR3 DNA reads TGTGCCAGCAGCTTAGCTCCGGGGGTTGGAATCGAGCAGTACTTC. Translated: CASSLAPGVGIEQYF.

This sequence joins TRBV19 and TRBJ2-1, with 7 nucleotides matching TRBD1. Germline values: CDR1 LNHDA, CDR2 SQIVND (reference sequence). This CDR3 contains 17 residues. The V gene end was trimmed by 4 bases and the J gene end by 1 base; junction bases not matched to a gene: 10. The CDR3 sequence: CASSTPTGSKSYNEQFF. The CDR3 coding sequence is TGTGCCAGTAGTACTCCGACAGGGAGTAAGTCCTACAATGAGCAGTTCTTC.

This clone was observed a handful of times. The CDR3 DNA sequence: TGTGCCAGCAGCGTAGGGCCTGAGCAGTTCTTC. Its protein product is CASSVGPEQFF. The genes are TRBV9 and TRBJ2-1; D not resolved. Germline assignment: CDR1 SGDLS and CDR2 YYNGEE. The V gene lost 0 bases and the J gene lost 9 bases, with 4 bases spanning the gap. The CDR3 is 11 amino acids.

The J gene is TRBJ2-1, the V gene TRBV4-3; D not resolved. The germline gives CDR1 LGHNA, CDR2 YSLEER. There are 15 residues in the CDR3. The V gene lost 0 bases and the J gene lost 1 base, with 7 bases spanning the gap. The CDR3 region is CASSQDRVSYNEQFF. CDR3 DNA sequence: TGCGCCAGCAGCCAAGACCGGGTGTCCTACAATGAGCAGTTCTTC.

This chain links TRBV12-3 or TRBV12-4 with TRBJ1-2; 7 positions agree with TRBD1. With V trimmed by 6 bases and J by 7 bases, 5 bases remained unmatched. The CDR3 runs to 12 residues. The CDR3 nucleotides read TGTGCCAGCAGGTTACAGGGGTCTGGCTACACCTTC. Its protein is CASRLQGSGYTF.

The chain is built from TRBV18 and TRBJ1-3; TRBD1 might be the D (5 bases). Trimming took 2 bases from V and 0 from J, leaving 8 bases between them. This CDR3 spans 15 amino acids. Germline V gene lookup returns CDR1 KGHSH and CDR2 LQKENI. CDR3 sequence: CASSPRGSSGNTIYF. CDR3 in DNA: TGTGCCAGCTCACCAAGGGGATCCTCTGGAAACACCATATATTTT.

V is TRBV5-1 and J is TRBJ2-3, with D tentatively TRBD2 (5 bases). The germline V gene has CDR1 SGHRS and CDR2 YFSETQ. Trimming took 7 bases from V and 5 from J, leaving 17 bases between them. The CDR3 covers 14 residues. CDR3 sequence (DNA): TGCGCCAGCCATTCAGTAATTAGCGAAGATACGCAGTATTTT. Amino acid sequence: CASHSVISEDTQYF.

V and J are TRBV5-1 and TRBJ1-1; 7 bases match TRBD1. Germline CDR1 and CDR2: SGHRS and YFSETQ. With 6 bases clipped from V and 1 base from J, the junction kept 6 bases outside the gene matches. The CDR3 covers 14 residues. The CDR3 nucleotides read TGCGCCAGCACTGAGACAGGGAAGAACACTGAAGCTTTCTTT. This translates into CASTETGKNTEAFF.

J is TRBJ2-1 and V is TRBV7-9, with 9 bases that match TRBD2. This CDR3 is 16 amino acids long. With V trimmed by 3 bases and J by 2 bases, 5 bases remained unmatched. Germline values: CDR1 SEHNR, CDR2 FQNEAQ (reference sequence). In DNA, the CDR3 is TGTGCCAGCAGCTTCGGGACTAGCAACCCCTACAATGAGCAGTTCTTC. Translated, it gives CASSFGTSNPYNEQFF.

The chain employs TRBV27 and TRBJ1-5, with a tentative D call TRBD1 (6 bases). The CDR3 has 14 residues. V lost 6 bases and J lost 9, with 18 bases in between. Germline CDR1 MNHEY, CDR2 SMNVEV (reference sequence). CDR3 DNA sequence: TGTGCCAGCAGCACAGGGTTCCAATATAGGCCCCAGCATTTT. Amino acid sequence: CASSTGFQYRPQHF.

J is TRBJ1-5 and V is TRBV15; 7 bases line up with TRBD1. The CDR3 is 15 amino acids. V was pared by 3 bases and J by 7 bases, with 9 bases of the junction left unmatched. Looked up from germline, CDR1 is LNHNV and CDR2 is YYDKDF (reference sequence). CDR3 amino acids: CATSRGGQLEQPQHF. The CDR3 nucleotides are TGTGCCACCAGCAGGGGGGGACAGCTGGAACAGCCCCAGCATTTT.

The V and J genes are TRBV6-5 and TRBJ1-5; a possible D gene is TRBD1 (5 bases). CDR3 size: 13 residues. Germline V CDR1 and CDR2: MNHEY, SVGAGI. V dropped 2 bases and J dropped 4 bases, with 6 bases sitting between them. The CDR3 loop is CASSYRGNQPQHF. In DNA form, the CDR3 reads TGTGCCAGCAGTTACAGGGGAAATCAGCCCCAGCATTTT.

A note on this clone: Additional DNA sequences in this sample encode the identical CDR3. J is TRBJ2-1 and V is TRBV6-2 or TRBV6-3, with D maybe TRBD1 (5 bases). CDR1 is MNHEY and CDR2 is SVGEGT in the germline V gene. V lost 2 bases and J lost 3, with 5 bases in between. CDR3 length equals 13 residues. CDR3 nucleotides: TGTGCCAGCAGTTACCAGGGCTACAATGAGCAGTTCTTC. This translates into CASSYQGYNEQFF.

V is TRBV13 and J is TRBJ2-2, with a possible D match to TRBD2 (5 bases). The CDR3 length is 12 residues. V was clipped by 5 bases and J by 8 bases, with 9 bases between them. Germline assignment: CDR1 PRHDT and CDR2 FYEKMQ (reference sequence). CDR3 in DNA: TGTGCCAGCAGCCCTCTAGCAGGGGAGCTGTTTTTT. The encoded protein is CASSPLAGELFF.

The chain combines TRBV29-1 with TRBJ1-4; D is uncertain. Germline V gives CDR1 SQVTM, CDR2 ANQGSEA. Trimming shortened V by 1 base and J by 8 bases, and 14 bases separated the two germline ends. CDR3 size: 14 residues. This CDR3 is CSVEVRSTREKLFF. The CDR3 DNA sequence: TGCAGCGTTGAAGTGCGCTCAACGAGGGAAAAACTGTTTTTT.

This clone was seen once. The CDR3 coding sequence is TGTGCCAGCTCACTCGAAGAGGGGGACGGGTACGAGCAGTACTTC. The encoded protein is CASSLEEGDGYEQYF. J is TRBJ2-7 and V is TRBV18, with TRBD1 as a possible D gene (6 bases). From germline, CDR1 is KGHSH and CDR2 LQKENI. The V end was cut by 4 bases, the J end by 4 bases, with 17 bases between. CDR3 size: 15 residues.

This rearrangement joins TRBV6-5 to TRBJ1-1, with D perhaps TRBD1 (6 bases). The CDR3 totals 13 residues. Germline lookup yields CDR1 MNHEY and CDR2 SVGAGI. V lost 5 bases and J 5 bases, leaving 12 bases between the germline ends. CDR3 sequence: CASSLGAWTEAFF. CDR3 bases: TGTGCCAGCAGTCTGGGGGCCTGGACTGAAGCTTTCTTT.

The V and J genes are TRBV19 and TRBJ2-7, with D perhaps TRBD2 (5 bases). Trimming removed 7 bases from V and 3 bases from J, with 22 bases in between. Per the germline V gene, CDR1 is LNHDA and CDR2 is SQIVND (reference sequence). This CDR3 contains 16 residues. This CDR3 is CASTNPGRSGSYEQYF. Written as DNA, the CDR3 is TGTGCCAGTACCAATCCCGGACGGAGTGGGAGCTACGAGCAGTACTTC.

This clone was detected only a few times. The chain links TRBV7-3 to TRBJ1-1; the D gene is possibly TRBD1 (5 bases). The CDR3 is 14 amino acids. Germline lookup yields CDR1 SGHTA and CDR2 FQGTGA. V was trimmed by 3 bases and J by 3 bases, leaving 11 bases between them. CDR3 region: CASSFGVGDTEAFF. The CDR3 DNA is TGTGCCAGCAGCTTCGGAGTAGGGGACACTGAAGCTTTCTTT.

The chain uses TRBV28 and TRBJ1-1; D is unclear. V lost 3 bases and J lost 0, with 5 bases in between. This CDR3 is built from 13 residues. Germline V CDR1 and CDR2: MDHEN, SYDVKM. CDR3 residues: CASSFFLNTEAFF. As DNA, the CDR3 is TGTGCCAGCAGTTTCTTTTTGAACACTGAAGCTTTCTTT.